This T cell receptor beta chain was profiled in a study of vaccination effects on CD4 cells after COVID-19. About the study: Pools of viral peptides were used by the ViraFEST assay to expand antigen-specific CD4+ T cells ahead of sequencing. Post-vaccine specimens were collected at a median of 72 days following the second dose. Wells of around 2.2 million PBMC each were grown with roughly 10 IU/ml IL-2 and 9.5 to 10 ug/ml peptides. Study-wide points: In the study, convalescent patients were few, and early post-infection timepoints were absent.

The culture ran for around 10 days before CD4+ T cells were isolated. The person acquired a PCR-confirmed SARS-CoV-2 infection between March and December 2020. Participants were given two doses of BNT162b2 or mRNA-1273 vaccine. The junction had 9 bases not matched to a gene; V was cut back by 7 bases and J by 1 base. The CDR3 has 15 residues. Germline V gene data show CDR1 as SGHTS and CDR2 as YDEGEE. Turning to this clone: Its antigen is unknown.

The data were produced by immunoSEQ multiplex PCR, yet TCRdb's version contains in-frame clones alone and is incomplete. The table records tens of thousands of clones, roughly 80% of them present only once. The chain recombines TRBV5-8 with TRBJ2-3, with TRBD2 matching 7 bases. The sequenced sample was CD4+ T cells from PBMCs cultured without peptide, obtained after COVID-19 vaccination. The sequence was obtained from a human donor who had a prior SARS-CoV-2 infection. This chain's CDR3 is CASGLAGRRTDTQYF. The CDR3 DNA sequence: TGTGCCAGCGGATTAGCGGGTCGGCGCACAGATACGCAGTATTTT.